The T cell receptor (beta chain) described here comes from a study of T cells in Graves' hyperthyroidism and ophthalmopathy. The CDR3 regions of TCR beta were amplified from RNA transcripts. The TCR CDR3 was amplified in a first-round RT-PCR using the HTBI primer set. TCRdb passed the multiplex PCR reads through MiXCR, listing each CDR3 protein once. The sample includes 600,000 or so distinct CDR3 sequences, roughly 14% seen only once; the top ten take roughly an eighth. In germline, CDR1 is MNHNS, CDR2 SASEGT. The CDR3 covers 18 residues. The V segment lost 6 bases and the J segment 0 bases; nucleotides outside the gene matches: 8. Clinical symptoms, serum thyroxine, TRAb, thyroid ultrasound and orbital computed tomography informed diagnoses.

The sequence derives from a woman aged 50 to 60 with Graves' ophthalmopathy. Sequenced: blood. The rearrangement joins TRBV6-1 to TRBJ2-6; 10 bases line up with TRBD2. The CDR3 sequence: CASSQLAGSLSGANVLTF. CDR3 DNA sequence: TGTGCCAGCAGCCAACTAGCGGGGTCCCTCTCTGGGGCCAACGTCCTGACTTTC.